This TCR beta chain was identified during a study of T cell responses to AZD1222 COVID-19 vaccine. Study context: Second doses at about 4 or about 12 weeks were pooled. Regarding the study as a whole: Regions 160-218 and 743-854 held dominance among vaccine-associated CD4 TCRs, which spanned spike. At baseline, seropositivity was found in only a handful of AZD1222 recipients. Donors skewed white British and female; clonal diversity was possibly underestimated.

Regarding this clone: Its specificity is unknown.

The germline V gene encodes CDR1 SGHNT and CDR2 YYREEE (reference sequence). CDR3 length: 13 amino acids. V lost 0 bases and J lost 7, with 10 bases in between. Clones were sequenced by immunoSEQ multiplex PCR, and TCRdb holds only the in-frame ones, with some missing. The repertoire holds approximately 79,000 clones, with 65% to 90% as singletons. Sequenced material: peripheral blood, taken on day 0 of AZD1222 vaccination. J is TRBJ1-1 and V is TRBV5-4; D might be TRBD1 (5 bases). The sequence was collected from an adult in good health. CDR3 in DNA: TGTGCCAGCAGCTTGGACCTCGACAGTGAAGCTTTCTTT. Protein: CASSLDLDSEAFF. Combining the CDR3 with reference TRBV5-4 and TRBJ1-1 gives the whole variable domain ETGVTQSPTHLIKTRGQQVTLRCSSQSGHNTVSWYQQALGQGPQFIFQYYREEENGRGNFPPRFSGLQFPNYSSELNVNALELDDSALYLCASSLDLDSEAFFGQGTRLTVV.